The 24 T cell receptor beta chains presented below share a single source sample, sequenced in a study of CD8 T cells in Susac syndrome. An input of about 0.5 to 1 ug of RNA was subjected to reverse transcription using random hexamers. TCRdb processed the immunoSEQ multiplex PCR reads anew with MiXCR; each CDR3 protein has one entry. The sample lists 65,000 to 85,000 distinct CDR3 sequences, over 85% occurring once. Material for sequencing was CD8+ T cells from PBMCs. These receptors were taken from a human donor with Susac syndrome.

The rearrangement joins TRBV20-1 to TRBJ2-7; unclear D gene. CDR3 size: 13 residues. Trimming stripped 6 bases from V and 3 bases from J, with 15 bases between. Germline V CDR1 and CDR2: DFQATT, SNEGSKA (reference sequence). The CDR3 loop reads CSAIALEYYEQYF. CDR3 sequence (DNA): TGCAGTGCCATCGCCCTGGAATACTACGAGCAGTACTTC.

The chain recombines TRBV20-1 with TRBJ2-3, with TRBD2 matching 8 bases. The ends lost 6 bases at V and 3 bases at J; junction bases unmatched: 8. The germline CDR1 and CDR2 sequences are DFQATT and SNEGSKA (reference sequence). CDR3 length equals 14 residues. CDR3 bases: TGCAGTGCCCCAACGGGGGGGCCTACAGATACGCAGTATTTT. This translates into CSAPTGGPTDTQYF.

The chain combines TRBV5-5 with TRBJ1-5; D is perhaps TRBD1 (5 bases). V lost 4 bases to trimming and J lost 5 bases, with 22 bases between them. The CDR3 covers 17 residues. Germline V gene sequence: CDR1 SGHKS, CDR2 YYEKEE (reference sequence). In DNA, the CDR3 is TGTGCCAGCAGCCATCGAATTCGGGGACTGAACGATCAGCCCCAGCATTTT. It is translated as CASSHRIRGLNDQPQHF.

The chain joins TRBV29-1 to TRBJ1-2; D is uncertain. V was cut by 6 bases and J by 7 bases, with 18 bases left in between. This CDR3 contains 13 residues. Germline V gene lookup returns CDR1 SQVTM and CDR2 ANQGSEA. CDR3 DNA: TGCAGCGTCTACGACGAGTTATTTGCTGGCTACACCTTC. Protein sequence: CSVYDELFAGYTF. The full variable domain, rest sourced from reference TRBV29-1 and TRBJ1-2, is SAVISQKPSRDICQRGTSLTIQCQVDSQVTMMFWYRQQPGQSLTLIATANQGSEATYESGFVIDKFPISRPNLTFSTLTVSNMSPEDSSIYLCSVYDELFAGYTFGSGTRLTVV.

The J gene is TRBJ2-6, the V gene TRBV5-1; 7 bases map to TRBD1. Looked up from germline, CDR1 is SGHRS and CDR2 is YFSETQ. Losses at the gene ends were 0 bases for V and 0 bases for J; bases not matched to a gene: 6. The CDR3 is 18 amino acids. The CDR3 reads CASSLGGQTNSGANVLTF. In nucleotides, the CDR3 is TGCGCCAGCAGCTTGGGGGGACAGACGAACTCTGGGGCCAACGTCCTGACTTTC.

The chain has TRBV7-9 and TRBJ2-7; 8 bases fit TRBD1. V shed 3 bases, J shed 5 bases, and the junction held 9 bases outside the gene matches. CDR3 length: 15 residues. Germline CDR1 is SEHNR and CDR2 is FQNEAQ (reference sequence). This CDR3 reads CASSLFISGGDEQYF. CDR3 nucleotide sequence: TGTGCCAGCAGCTTGTTTATCTCAGGGGGCGACGAGCAGTACTTC.

CDR3 DNA: TGTGCCAGCAGCTTAGTTTACAGGGACGGAAACACCATATATTTT. Encoded protein: CASSLVYRDGNTIYF. This rearrangement joins TRBV7-8 to TRBJ1-3, with a tentative D call TRBD1 (6 bases). The CDR3 totals 15 residues. Per the germline V gene, CDR1 is SGHVS and CDR2 is FQNEAQ. The ends were cut back, 1 base at V and 4 bases at J, with 11 bases in the middle.

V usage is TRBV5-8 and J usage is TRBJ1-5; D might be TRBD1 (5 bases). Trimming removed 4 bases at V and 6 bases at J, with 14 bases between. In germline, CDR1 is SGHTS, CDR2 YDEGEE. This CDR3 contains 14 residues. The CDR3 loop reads CASSAPGGIQPQHF. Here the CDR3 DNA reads TGTGCCAGCAGCGCACCGGGGGGTATTCAGCCCCAGCATTTT.

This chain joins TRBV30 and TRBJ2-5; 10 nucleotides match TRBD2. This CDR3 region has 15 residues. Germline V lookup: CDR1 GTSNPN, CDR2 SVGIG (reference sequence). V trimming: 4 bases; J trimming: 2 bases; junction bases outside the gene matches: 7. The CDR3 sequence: CAWTRLAGVQETQYF. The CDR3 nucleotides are TGTGCCTGGACCCGTCTAGCGGGAGTTCAAGAGACCCAGTACTTC.

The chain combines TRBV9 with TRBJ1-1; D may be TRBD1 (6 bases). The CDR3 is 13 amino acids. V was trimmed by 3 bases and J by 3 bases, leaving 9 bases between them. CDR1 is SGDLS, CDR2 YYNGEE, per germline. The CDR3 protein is CASSEGGHTEAFF. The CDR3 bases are TGTGCCAGCAGCGAAGGGGGACACACTGAAGCTTTCTTT.

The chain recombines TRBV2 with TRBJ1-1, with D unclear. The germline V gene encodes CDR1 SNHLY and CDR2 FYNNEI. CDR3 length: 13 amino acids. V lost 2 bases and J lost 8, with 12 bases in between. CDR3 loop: CASSESTNLEAFF. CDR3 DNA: TGTGCCAGCAGTGAATCAACCAACCTGGAAGCTTTCTTT. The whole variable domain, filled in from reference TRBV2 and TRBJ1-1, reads EPEVTQTPSHQVTQMGQEVILRCVPISNHLYFYWYRQILGQKVEFLVSFYNNEISEKSEIFDDQFSVERPDGSNFTLKIRSTKLEDSAMYFCASSESTNLEAFFGQGTRLTVV.

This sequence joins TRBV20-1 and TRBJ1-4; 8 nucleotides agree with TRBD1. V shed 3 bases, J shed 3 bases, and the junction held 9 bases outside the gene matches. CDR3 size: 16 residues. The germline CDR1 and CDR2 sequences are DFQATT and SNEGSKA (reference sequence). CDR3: CSASLRGQRSNEKLFF. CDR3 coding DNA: TGCAGTGCTAGCCTCAGGGGGCAGAGATCTAATGAAAAACTGTTTTTT.

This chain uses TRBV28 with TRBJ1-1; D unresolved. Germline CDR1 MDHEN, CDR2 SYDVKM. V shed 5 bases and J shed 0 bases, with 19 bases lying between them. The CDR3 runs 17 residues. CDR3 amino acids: CASSLTTANWMNTEAFF. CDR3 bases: TGTGCCAGCAGTCTCACGACGGCAAATTGGATGAACACTGAAGCTTTCTTT.

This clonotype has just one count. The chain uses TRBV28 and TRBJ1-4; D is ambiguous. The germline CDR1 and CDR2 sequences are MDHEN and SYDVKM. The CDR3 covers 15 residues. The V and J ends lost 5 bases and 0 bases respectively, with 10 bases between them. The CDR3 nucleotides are TGTGCCAGCAGTCAGTCCGGGACAACTAATGAAAAACTGTTTTTT. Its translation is CASSQSGTTNEKLFF.

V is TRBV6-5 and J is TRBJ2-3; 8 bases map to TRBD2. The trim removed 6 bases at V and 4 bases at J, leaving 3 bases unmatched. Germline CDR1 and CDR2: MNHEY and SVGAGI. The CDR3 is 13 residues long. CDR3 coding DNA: TGTGCCAGCAGGACTAGCGTGGCAGATACGCAGTATTTT. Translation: CASRTSVADTQYF.

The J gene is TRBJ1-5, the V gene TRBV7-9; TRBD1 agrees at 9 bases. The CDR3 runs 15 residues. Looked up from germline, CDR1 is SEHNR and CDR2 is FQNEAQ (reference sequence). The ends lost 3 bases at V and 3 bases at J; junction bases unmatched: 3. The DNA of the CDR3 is TGTGCCAGCAGCTTGGGACAGGGCCACAATCAGCCCCAGCATTTT. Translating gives CASSLGQGHNQPQHF.

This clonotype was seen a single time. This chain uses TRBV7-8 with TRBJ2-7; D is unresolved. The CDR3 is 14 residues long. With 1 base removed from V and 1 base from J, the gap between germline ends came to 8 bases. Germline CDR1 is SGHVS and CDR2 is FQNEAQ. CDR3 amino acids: CASSLDVLSYEQYF. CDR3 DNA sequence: TGTGCCAGCAGCTTAGACGTTCTGTCCTACGAGCAGTACTTC. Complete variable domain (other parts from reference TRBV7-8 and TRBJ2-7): GAGVSQSPRYKVAKRGQDVALRCDPISGHVSLFWYQQALGQGPEFLTYFQNEAQLDKSGLPSDRFFAERPEGSVSTLKIQRTQQEDSAVYLCASSLDVLSYEQYFGPGTRLTVT.

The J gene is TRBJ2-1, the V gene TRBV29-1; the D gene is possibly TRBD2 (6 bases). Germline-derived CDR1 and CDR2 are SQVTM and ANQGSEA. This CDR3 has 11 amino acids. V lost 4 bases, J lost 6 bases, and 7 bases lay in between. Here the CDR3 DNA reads TGCAGCGTTGTCGGGGGCAATGAGCAGTTCTTC. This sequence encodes CSVVGGNEQFF.

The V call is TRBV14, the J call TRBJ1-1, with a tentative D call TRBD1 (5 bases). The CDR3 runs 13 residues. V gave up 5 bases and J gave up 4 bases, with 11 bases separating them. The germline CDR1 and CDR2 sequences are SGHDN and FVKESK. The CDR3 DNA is TGTGCCAGCAGCAATTGGGGCGGCACTGAAGCTTTCTTT. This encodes CASSNWGGTEAFF.

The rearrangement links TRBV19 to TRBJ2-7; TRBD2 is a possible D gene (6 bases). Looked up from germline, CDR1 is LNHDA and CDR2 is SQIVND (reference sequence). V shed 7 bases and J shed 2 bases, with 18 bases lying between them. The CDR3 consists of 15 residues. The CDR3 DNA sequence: TGTGCCAGTACCCCAGCGAGGGGAGGCGCCTACGAGCAGTACTTC. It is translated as CASTPARGGAYEQYF.

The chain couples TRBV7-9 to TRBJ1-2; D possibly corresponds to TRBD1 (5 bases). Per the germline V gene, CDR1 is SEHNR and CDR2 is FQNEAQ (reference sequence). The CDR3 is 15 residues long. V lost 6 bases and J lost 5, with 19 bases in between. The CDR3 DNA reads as TGTGCCAGCAGTCCTACCTCAGGGATTGAGTATGGCTACACCTTC. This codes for CASSPTSGIEYGYTF. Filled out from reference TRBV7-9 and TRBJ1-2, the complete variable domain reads DTGVSQNPRHKITKRGQNVTFRCDPISEHNRLYWYRQTLGQGPEFLTYFQNEAQLEKSRLLSDRFSAERPKGSFSTLEIQRTEQGDSAMYLCASSPTSGIEYGYTFGSGTRLTVV.

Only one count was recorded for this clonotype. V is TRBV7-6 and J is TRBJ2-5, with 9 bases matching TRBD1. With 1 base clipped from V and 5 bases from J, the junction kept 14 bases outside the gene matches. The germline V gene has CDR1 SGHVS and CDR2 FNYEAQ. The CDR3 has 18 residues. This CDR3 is CASSLGFSGQGIWETQYF. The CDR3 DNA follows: TGTGCCAGCAGCTTAGGTTTTTCCGGACAGGGGATTTGGGAGACCCAGTACTTC.

DNA for the CDR3: TGTGCCAGCAGCCCCGGGACAGCTGGCTACACCTTC. Translating it yields CASSPGTAGYTF. This chain uses TRBV7-9 with TRBJ1-2, with TRBD1 matching over 7 bases. The CDR3 extends over 12 amino acids. CDR1 and CDR2 from the germline V gene are SEHNR and FQNEAQ (reference sequence). V was clipped by 5 bases and J by 7 bases; unmatched bases: 4.

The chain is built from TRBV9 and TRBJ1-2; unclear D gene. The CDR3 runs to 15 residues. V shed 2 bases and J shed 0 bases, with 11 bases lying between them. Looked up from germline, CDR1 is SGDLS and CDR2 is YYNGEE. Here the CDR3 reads CASSVPDEANYGYTF. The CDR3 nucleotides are TGTGCCAGCAGCGTGCCGGACGAAGCTAACTATGGCTACACCTTC.